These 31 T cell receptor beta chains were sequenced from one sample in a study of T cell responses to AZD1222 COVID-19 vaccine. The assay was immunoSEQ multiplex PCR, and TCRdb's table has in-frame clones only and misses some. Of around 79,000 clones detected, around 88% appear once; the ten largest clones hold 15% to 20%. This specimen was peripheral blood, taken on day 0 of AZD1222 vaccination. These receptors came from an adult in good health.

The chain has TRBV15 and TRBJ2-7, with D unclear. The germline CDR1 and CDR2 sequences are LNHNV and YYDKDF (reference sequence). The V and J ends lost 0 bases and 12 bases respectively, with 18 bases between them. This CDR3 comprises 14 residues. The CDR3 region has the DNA TGTGCCACCAGCAGAGATCGTCGCGCTACGCCGAGGTACTTC. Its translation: CATSRDRRATPRYF.

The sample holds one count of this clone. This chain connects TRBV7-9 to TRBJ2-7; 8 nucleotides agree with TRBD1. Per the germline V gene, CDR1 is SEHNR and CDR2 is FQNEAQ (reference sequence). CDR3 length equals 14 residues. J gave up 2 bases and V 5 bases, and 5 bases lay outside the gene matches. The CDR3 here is CASSPDRAAYEQYF. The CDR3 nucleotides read TGTGCCAGCAGCCCGGACAGGGCAGCCTACGAGCAGTACTTC.

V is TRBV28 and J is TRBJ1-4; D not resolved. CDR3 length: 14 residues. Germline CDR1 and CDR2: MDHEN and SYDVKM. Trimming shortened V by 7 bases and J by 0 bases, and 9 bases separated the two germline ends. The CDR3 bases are TGTGCCAGCAATGGGCGCGCAACTAATGAAAAACTGTTTTTT. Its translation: CASNGRATNEKLFF.

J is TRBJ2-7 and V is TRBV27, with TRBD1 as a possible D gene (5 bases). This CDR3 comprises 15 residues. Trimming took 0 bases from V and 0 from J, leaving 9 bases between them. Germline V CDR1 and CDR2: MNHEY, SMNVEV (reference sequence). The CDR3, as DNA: TGTGCCAGCAGTTTATCCAGGGAACGCTCCTACGAGCAGTACTTC. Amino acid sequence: CASSLSRERSYEQYF.

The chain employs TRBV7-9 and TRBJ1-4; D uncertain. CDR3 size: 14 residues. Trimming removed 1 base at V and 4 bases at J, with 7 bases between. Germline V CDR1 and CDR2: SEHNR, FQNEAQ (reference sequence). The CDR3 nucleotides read TGTGCCAGCAGCTTAGGACGGCTTAATGAAAAACTGTTTTTT. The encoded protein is CASSLGRLNEKLFF.

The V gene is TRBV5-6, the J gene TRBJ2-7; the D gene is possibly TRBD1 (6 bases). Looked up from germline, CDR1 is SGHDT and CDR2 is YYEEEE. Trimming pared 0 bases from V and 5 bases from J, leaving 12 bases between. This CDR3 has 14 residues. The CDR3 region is CASSLGGRNHEQYF. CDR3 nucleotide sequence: TGTGCCAGCAGCTTGGGGGGGCGTAACCACGAGCAGTACTTC.

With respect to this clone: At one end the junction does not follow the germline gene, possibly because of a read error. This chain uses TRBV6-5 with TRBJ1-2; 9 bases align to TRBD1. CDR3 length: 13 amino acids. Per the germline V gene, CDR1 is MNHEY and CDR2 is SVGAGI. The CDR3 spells CAGSRDRDYGYTF. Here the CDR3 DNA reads TGTGCCGGCAGCAGGGACAGGGACTATGGCTACACCTTC.

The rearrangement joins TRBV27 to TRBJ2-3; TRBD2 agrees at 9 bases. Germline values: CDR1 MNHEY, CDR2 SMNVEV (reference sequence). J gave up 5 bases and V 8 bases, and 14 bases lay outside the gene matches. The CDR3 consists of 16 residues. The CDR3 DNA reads TGTGCCAGCCGCAAAGGGGGTAGCGGGAGACAAGATACGCAGTATTTT. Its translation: CASRKGGSGRQDTQYF.

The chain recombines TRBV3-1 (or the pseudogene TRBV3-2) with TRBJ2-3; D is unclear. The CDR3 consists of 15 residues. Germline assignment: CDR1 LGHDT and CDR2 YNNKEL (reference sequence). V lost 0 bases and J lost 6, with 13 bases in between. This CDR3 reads CASSQDPGPRDTQYF. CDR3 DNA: TGTGCCAGCAGCCAAGACCCCGGACCACGGGATACGCAGTATTTT.

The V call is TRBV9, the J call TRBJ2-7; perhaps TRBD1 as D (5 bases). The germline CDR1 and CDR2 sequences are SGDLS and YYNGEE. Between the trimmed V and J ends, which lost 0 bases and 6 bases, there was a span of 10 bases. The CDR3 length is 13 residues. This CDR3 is CASSVESQGEQYF. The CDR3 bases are TGTGCCAGCAGCGTAGAATCCCAGGGCGAGCAGTACTTC. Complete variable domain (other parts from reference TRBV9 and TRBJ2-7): DSGVTQTPKHLITATGQRVTLRCSPRSGDLSVYWYQQSLDQGLQFLIQYYNGEERAKGNILERFSAQQFPDLHSELNLSSLELGDSALYFCASSVESQGEQYFGPGTRLTVT.

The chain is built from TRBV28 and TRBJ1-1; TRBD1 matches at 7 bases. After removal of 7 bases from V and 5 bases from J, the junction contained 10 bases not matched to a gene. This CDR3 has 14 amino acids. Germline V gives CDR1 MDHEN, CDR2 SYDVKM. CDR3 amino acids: CASNRDSSGTEAFF. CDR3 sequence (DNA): TGTGCCAGCAACCGGGACAGTAGTGGTACTGAAGCTTTCTTT. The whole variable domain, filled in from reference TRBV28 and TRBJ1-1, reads DVKVTQSSRYLVKRTGEKVFLECVQDMDHENMFWYRQDPGLGLRLIYFSYDVKMKEKGDIPEGYSVSREKKERFSLILESASTNQTSMYLCASNRDSSGTEAFFGQGTRLTVV.

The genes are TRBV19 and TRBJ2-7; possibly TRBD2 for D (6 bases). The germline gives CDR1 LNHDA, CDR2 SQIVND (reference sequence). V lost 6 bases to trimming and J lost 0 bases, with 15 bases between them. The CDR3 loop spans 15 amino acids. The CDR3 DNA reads TGTGCCAGTAGCCATGCTCCGGGACTCTCCTACGAGCAGTACTTC. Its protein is CASSHAPGLSYEQYF. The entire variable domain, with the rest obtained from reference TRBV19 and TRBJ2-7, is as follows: DGGITQSPKYLFRKEGQNVTLSCEQNLNHDAMYWYRQDPGQGLRLIYYSQIVNDFQKGDIAEGYSVSREKKESFPLTVTSAQKNPTAFYLCASSHAPGLSYEQYFGPGTRLTVT.

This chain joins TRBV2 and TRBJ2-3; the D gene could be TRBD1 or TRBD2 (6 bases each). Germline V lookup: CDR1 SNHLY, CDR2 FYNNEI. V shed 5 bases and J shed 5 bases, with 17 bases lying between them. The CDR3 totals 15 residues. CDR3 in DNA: TGTGCCAGCAGTACGCAGCGGCGGGGACAAGATACGCAGTATTTT. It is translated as CASSTQRRGQDTQYF.

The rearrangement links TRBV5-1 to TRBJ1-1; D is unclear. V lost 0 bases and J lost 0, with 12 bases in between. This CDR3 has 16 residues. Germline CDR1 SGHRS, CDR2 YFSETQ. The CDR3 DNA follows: TGCGCCAGCAGCTTGGACTTGGGCCGACTGAACACTGAAGCTTTCTTT. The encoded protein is CASSLDLGRLNTEAFF.

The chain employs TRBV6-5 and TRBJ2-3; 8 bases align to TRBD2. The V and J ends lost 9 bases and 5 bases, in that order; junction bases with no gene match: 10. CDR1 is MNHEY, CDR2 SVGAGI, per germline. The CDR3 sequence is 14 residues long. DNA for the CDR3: TGTGCCAGTGGTTCGAGCGGGAGCCGAGATACGCAGTATTTT. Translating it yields CASGSSGSRDTQYF.

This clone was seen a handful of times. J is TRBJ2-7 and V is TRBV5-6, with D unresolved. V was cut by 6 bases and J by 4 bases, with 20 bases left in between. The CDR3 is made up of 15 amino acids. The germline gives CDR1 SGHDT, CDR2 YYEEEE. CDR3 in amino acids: CASMSPGAKGYEQYF. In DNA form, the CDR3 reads TGTGCCAGCATGTCTCCAGGTGCAAAGGGATACGAGCAGTACTTC.

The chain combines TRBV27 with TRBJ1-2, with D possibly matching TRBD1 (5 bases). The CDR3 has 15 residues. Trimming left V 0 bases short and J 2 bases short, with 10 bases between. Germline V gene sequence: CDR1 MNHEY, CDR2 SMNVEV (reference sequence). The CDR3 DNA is TGTGCCAGCAGTTTATCGGCGACAGCAAACTATGGCTACACCTTC. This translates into CASSLSATANYGYTF.

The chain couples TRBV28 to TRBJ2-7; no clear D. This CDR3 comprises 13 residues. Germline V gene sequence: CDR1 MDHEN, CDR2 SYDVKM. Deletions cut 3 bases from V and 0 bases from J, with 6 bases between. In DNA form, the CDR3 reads TGTGCCAGCAGTTTCAGTTACTCCTACGAGCAGTACTTC. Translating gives CASSFSYSYEQYF.

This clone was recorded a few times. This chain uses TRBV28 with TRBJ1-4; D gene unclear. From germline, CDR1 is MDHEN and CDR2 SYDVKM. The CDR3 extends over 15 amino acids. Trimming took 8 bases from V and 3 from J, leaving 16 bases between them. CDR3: CASRVGGGANEKLFF. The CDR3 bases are TGTGCCAGCCGGGTAGGCGGCGGGGCTAATGAAAAACTGTTTTTT.

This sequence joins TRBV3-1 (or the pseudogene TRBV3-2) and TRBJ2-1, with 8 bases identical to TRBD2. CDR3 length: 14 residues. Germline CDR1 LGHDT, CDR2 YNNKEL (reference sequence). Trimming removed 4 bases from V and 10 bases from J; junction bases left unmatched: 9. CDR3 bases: TGTGCCAGCAGCCCTTTGGCGGGGGGTGGCGAGCAGTTCTTC. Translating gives CASSPLAGGGEQFF.

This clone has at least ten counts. CDR3 in DNA: TGTGCCAGCAGGACACAGGGTGCTGGAAACACCATATATTTT. It codes for CASRTQGAGNTIYF. This chain joins TRBV27 and TRBJ1-3, with D possibly being TRBD1 (6 bases). Per germline, CDR1 MNHEY and CDR2 SMNVEV (reference sequence). V was pared by 6 bases and J by 2 bases, with 11 bases between. The CDR3 extends over 14 amino acids.

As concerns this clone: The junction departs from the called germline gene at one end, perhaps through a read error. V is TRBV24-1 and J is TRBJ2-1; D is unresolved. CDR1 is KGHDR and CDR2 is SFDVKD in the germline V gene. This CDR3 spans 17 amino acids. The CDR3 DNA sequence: TGTGCCACCAGTGATCCAGTCAAAGGGCTTATCCCGAATGGGCAGTTCTTC. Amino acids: CATSDPVKGLIPNGQFF.

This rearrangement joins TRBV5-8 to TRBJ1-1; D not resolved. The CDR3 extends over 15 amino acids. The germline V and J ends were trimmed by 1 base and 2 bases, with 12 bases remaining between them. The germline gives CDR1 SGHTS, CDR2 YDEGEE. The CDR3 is CASSLPGILNTEAFF. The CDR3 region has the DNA TGTGCCAGCAGCTTGCCGGGGATTCTCAACACTGAAGCTTTCTTT.

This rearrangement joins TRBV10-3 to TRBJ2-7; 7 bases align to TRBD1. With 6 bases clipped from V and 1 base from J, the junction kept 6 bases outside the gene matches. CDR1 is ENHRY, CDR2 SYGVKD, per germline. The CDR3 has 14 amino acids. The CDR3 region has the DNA TGTGCCATCAGAGAAGAACAGGGGTCCTACGAGCAGTACTTC. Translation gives CAIREEQGSYEQYF.

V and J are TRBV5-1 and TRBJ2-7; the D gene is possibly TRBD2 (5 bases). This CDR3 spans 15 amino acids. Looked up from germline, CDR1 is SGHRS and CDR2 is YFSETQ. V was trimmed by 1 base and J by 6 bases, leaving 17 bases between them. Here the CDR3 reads CASSLLSGRNSEQYF. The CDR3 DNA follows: TGCGCCAGCAGCTTGTTATCTGGGAGAAACAGCGAGCAGTACTTC. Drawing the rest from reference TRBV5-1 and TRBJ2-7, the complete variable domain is KAGVTQTPRYLIKTRGQQVTLSCSPISGHRSVSWYQQTPGQGLQFLFEYFSETQRNKGNFPGRFSGRQFSNSRSEMNVSTLELGDSALYLCASSLLSGRNSEQYFGPGTRLTVT.

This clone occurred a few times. Here the CDR3 reads CASSYSIPNTGELFF. CDR3 bases: TGTGCCAGCAGTTACTCGATCCCGAACACCGGGGAGCTGTTTTTT. This chain joins TRBV6-5 and TRBJ2-2; no clear D. Germline V gives CDR1 MNHEY, CDR2 SVGAGI. The germline V and J ends were trimmed by 0 bases and 0 bases, with 5 bases remaining between them. This CDR3 has 15 amino acids.

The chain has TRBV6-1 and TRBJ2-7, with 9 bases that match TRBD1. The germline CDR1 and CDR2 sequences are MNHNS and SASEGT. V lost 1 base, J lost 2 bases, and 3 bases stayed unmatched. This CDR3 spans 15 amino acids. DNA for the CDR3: TGTGCCAGCAGTGAAGGGGACAGGGCCACCTACGAGCAGTACTTC. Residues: CASSEGDRATYEQYF.

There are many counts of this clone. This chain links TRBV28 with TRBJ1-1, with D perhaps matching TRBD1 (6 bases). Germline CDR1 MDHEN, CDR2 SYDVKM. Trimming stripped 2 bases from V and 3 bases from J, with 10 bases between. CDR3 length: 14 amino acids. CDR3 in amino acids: CASSLVTGYTEAFF. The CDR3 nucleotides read TGTGCCAGCAGTTTAGTCACAGGGTACACTGAAGCTTTCTTT.

The CDR3 DNA is TGTGCCAGCAGTTACTCCGGGACTAGCGGGCCCGGGGAGCTGTTTTTT. This sequence encodes CASSYSGTSGPGELFF. The chain is built from TRBV6-5 and TRBJ2-2; 12 positions match TRBD2. The germline V gene has CDR1 MNHEY and CDR2 SVGAGI. J was trimmed by 6 bases and V by 0 bases; bases with no gene match: 2. The CDR3 sequence is 16 residues long.

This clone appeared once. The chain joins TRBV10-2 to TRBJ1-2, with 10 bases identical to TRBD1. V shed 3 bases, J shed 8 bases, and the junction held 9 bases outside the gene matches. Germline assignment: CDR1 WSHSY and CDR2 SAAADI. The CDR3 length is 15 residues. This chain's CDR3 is CASSDPTGGAGGYTF. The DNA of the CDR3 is TGCGCCAGCAGTGACCCGACAGGGGGCGCGGGAGGCTACACCTTC.

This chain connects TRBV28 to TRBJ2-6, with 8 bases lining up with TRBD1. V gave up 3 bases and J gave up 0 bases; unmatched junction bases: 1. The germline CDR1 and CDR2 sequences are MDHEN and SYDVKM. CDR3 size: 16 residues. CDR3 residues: CASSLGQVSGANVLTF. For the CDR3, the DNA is TGTGCCAGCAGTTTGGGACAGGTCTCTGGGGCCAACGTCCTGACTTTC.